This T cell receptor beta chain was sequenced during a study of cytomegalovirus exposure and HLA in healthy donors. Study context: There were around 390 genotyped donors. Of these, roughly 80% fell in the genetic ancestry cluster associated with self-reported Caucasian donors.

The study sampled nominally healthy donors, though unrecorded immune exposures were likely. The PCR ran on 60 Vbeta and 13 Jbeta primers. Clones were sequenced by immunoSEQ multiplex PCR, and TCRdb holds only the in-frame ones, with some missing. The data contain some 180,000 clones, around 80% of them singletons. Study-level points and caveats: Under in vitro conditions, a few CMV-associated chains were confirmed as specific for CMV antigens. After further analysis at a later stage, roughly 15,000 TCR beta sequences were associated with HLA alleles at 0.05 false discovery rate.

About this clone itself: Its antigen remains unknown.

In germline, CDR1 is MNHEY, CDR2 SVGAGI. The CDR3 extends over 14 amino acids. The sample was PBMCs. V is TRBV6-5 and J is TRBJ2-5; 8 nucleotides agree with TRBD2. The J call could be wrong; TRBJ2-7 is a better fit for the DNA end. This clonotype originated in a woman aged 60-75 years in good health and CMV-seropositive. The CDR3 DNA reads TGTGCCAGCAGTTATGACGGGAGGGACTACGAGCAGTACTTC. Amino acids: CASSYDGRDYEQYF.